The rows below give T cell receptor beta chains drawn from one sample of a study of T cell responses to AZD1222 COVID-19 vaccine. Measured with immunoSEQ multiplex PCR; TCRdb has only the in-frame clones, and not every one. The table includes fewer than 150,000 clones, about nine tenths detected once. The source was peripheral blood, collected on day 0 of AZD1222 vaccination. These receptors were collected from an adult in good health. The CDR3 runs from the conserved cysteine through the conserved F or W. The order of the fields is J gene, clone size, V gene, D gene, CDR3 DNA, CDR3 protein. A D gene is named only where the DNA matches it firmly. Clone sizes are given selectively: once, few, many, or a class where the clone is expanded.

>TRBJ2-3|NA|TRBV25-1|NA
TGTGCCAGCAGTGAATTAGCCGGCGGGATGGGGACAGATACGCAGTATTTT
CASSELAGGMGTDTQYF
>TRBJ2-7|NA|TRBV10-3|NA
TGTGCCATCAACAGCGGGCAGGTGGACCACGAGCAGTACTTC
CAINSGQVDHEQYF
>TRBJ2-3|NA|TRBV7-2|TRBD1
TGTGCCAGCGGACAGGGGCACACAGATACGCAGTATTTT
CASGQGHTDTQYF
>TRBJ1-6|once|TRBV7-2|NA
TGTGCCAGCCGCCCGGTTGGGGGTAACAATTCACCCCTCCACTTT
CASRPVGGNNSPLHF
>TRBJ2-1|NA|TRBV5-4|NA
TGTGCCAGCAGCTTGGCCGGTGAGCAGTTCTTC
CASSLAGEQFF
>TRBJ2-3|NA|TRBV5-4|TRBD2
TGTGCCGTCCAGGGAGGGGCAGATACGCAGTATTTT
CAVQGGADTQYF
>TRBJ1-5|NA|TRBV7-2|TRBD1
TGTGCCAGCAGTCCGGACAGGGCAAATCAGCCCCAGCATTTT
CASSPDRANQPQHF
>TRBJ1-1|NA|TRBV30|TRBD1
TGTGCCTTTTACCGGGACAGGGCGAGAGGGGCTGAAGCTTTCTTT
CAFYRDRARGAEAFF
>TRBJ1-1|NA|TRBV19|TRBD1
TGTGCCAGTAGTATGCCGCGACAGGGCAGATTGAACACTGAAGCTTTCTTT
CASSMPRQGRLNTEAFF
>TRBJ1-5|NA|TRBV19|TRBD1
TGTGCCAGTAGCCAAACCCGGACAGGGGGCAATCAGCCCCAGCATTTT
CASSQTRTGGNQPQHF
>TRBJ2-3|NA|TRBV7-9|NA
TGTGCCAGCAGCTTAGAGGGGGCAGATACGCAGTATTTT
CASSLEGADTQYF
>TRBJ2-5|NA|TRBV5-6|NA
TGTGCCAGCAGCTTGGACCAGGGGAAGACCCAGTACTTC
CASSLDQGKTQYF
>TRBJ1-4|few|TRBV19|NA
TGTGCCAGTCGGTACTCGACAACTAATGAAAAACTGTTTTTT
CASRYSTTNEKLFF
>TRBJ1-5|NA|TRBV3-1/TRBV3-2|NA
TGTGCCAGCAGCCAACTGAAGAGACGGCGACAAAGACGATATAGCAATCAGCCCCAGCATTTT
CASSQLKRRRQRRYSNQPQHF
>TRBJ2-7|NA|TRBV28|NA
TGTGCCAGCAGTTCCCGCCTGGAGCAGTACTTC
CASSSRLEQYF
>TRBJ1-6|NA|TRBV5-1|TRBD1
TGCGCCAGCAGCAATTCCGGGACAGGGTATAATTCACCCCTCCACTTT
CASSNSGTGYNSPLHF
>TRBJ2-7|NA|TRBV25-1|NA
TGTGCCAGCAGTGACGGACAGAGAACCTACGAGCAGTACTTC
CASSDGQRTYEQYF
>TRBJ1-1|NA|TRBV6-5|TRBD1
TGTGCCAGCACCGCACCACGACAGGGTGAAGGTTTCTTT
CASTAPRQGEGFF
>TRBJ2-7|NA|TRBV28|TRBD2
TGTGCCAGCAGTTTGGCGGGAGTTAGTTACGAGCAGTACTTC
CASSLAGVSYEQYF
>TRBJ2-1|once|TRBV28|NA
TGTGCCAGCAGTACCAAACAGGGATCAGATGAGCAGTTCTTC
CASSTKQGSDEQFF
>TRBJ1-1|few|TRBV3-1/TRBV3-2|NA
TGTGCCAGCAGCCAGGGGGCGGGAGCTTTCTTT
CASSQGAGAFF
>TRBJ1-5|NA|TRBV18|NA
TGTGCCAGCTCACCACCGGTCGGGGCTAGCAATCAGCCCCAGCATTTT
CASSPPVGASNQPQHF
>TRBJ2-3|NA|TRBV5-1|NA
TGCGCCAGCAGCTGGGGACTCTTGAGCACAGATACGCAGTATTTT
CASSWGLLSTDTQYF
>TRBJ2-7|few|TRBV29-1|NA
TGCAGCGTTGAAGATTTAAATAGCTCCTACGAGCAGTACTTC
CSVEDLNSSYEQYF